Listed here are 7 T cell receptor beta chains from one sample, sequenced in a study of T cells in Graves' hyperthyroidism and ophthalmopathy. What was amplified from RNA transcripts were TCR beta CDR3 regions. The HTBI set primed first-round TCR CDR3 RT-PCR. From the multiplex PCR reads, TCRdb called clonotypes with MiXCR, one entry per CDR3 protein. The data hold 500,000 to 800,000 distinct CDR3 sequences, with about 45% observed a single time. The sequenced sample consisted of peripheral blood or thyroid tissue (not recorded which). The receptor set was obtained from an adult man with Graves' disease, either hyperthyroidism or ophthalmopathy (not recorded which).

The chain uses TRBV6-4 and TRBJ2-2, with D maybe TRBD2 (5 bases). V gave up 4 bases and J gave up 0 bases, with 15 bases separating them. The CDR3 spans 17 residues. The germline V gene encodes CDR1 MRHNA and CDR2 SNTAGT. Here the CDR3 reads CASSARGFGTNTGELFF. CDR3 sequence (DNA): TGTGCCAGCAGTGCTAGAGGGTTCGGGACGAACACCGGGGAGCTGTTTTTT.

The table lists this clonotype with many counts. This chain uses TRBV2 with TRBJ2-7; the match to TRBD2 covers 12 bases. The V gene end was trimmed by 8 bases and the J gene end by 1 base; junction bases not matched to a gene: 3. CDR3 length: 14 residues. Germline V gene sequence: CDR1 SNHLY, CDR2 FYNNEI. The CDR3: CASRLAGASYEQYF. CDR3 in DNA: TGTGCCAGCCGACTAGCGGGAGCATCCTACGAGCAGTACTTC.

The chain has TRBV19 and TRBJ1-5; unclear D gene. Germline CDR1 LNHDA, CDR2 SQIVND (reference sequence). Deletions cut 2 bases from V and 4 bases from J, with 9 bases between. The CDR3 is 14 residues long. The chain's CDR3 is CASSISDGNQPQHF. Here the CDR3 DNA reads TGTGCCAGTAGTATAAGTGACGGAAATCAGCCCCAGCATTTT.

The chain's CDR3 is CASSFDGGGSPLHF. The CDR3 DNA sequence: TGTGCCAGCAGCTTTGACGGAGGAGGCTCACCCCTCCACTTT. The gene calls are TRBV7-4 and TRBJ1-6; no firm D call. Germline assignment: CDR1 SGHVT and CDR2 SQSDAQ. Trimming left V 3 bases short and J 10 bases short, with 13 bases between. This CDR3 is built from 14 residues. The variable domain in full, completed from reference TRBV7-4 and TRBJ1-6, reads GAGVSQSPRYKVAKRGRDVALRCDSISGHVTLYWYRQTLGQGSEVLTYSQSDAQRDKSGRPSGRFSAERPERSVSTLKIQRTEQGDSAVYLCASSFDGGGSPLHFGNGTRLTVT.

The chain carries TRBV9 and TRBJ2-2; D gene unclear. CDR1 is SGDLS, CDR2 YYNGEE, per germline. The CDR3 runs to 14 residues. V lost 0 bases to trimming and J lost 11 bases, with 14 bases between them. This chain's CDR3 is CASSVGEGTVELFF. CDR3 bases: TGTGCCAGCAGCGTAGGTGAAGGTACGGTCGAGCTGTTTTTT.

This clonotype has just one count. The chain uses TRBV29-1 and TRBJ2-7; a possible D gene is TRBD1 (5 bases). V was pared by 4 bases and J by 7 bases, with 17 bases between. The CDR3 totals 13 residues. CDR1 SQVTM and CDR2 ANQGSEA come from the germline V gene. This chain's CDR3 is CSVGRQPAQEQYF. The CDR3 bases are TGCAGCGTTGGGAGACAGCCTGCACAGGAGCAGTACTTC.

The gene calls are TRBV5-1 and TRBJ2-2, with D uncertain. Trimming took 1 base from V and 5 from J, leaving 9 bases between them. CDR1 and CDR2 (germline): SGHRS, YFSETQ. The CDR3 runs 14 residues. The CDR3 DNA follows: TGCGCCAGCAGCTTGTCTGCGGTAACCGGGGAGCTGTTTTTT. Translation gives CASSLSAVTGELFF.